This T cell receptor beta chain was found in a study of blood T cell repertoires in COVID-19. Study-level information: Sites across the United States, Italy and Spain contributed samples from acute and convalescent COVID-19.

Produced via immunoSEQ multiplex PCR; TCRdb's table is partial and in-frame only. The sample records 300,000 to 400,000 clones, around 85% being singletons. Study members were between roughly 18 and 100 years old and lived in about two dozen US regions. V dropped 5 bases and J dropped 2; count of bases not matched to a gene: 7. Germline CDR1 reads SNHLY; CDR2 reads FYNNEI. This CDR3 region has 16 residues. The specimen was PBMCs or T cells enriched from blood (not recorded which). V usage is TRBV2 and J usage is TRBJ2-5, with 11 nucleotides matching TRBD2. The sequence derives from a woman aged 40 to 55 with acute COVID-19. CDR3 nucleotide sequence: TGTGCCAGCAGTAGTGGACTAGCGGGTAATCAAGAGACCCAGTACTTC. It encodes CASSSGLAGNQETQYF.